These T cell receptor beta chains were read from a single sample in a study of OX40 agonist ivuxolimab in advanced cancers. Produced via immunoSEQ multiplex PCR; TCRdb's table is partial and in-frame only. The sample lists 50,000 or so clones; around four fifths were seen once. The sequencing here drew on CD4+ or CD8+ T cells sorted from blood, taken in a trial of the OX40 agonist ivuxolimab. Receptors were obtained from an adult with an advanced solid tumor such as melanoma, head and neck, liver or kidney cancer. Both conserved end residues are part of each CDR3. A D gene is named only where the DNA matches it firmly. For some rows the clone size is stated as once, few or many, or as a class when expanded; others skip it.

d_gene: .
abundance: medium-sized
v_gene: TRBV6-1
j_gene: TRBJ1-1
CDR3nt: TGTGCCAGCACTGCGCCTGGAAGTGCTGAAGCTTTCTTT
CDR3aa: CASTAPGSAEAFF

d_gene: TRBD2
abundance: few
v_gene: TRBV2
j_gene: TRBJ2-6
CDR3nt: TGTGCCAGCAGTGTTTCAAGGACTAGCGCTTCCTCTGGGGCCAACGTCCTGACTTTC
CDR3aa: CASSVSRTSASSGANVLTF

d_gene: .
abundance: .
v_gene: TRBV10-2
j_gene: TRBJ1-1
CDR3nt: TGCGCCAGCAGACTTGACAAACACACTGAAGCTTTCTTT
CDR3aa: CASRLDKHTEAFF

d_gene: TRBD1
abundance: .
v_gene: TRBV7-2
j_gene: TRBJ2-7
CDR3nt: TGTGCCAGCAGCCCTCCGGGACAGGCGAGCGACGAGCAGTACTTC
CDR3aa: CASSPPGQASDEQYF

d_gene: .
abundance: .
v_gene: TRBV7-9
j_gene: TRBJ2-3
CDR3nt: TGTGCCAGCAGCTTAGTTAGGGCTCAAACAGATACGCAGTATTTT
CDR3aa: CASSLVRAQTDTQYF

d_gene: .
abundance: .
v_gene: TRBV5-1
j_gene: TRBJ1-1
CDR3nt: TGCGCCAGCAGCTTAACCGGGACATGGCACACTGAAGCTTTCTTT
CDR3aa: CASSLTGTWHTEAFF

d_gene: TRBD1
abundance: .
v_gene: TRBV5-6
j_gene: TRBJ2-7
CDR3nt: TGTGCCAGCACTCAGGCAGGGGGTTTTGTAGACGAGCAGTACTTC
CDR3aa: CASTQAGGFVDEQYF

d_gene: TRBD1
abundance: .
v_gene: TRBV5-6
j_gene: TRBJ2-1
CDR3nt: TGTGCCAGCAGCTTGGTGGGACAGGCCTACAATGAGCAGTTCTTC
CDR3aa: CASSLVGQAYNEQFF

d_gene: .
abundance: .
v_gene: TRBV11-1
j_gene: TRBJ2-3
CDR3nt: TGTGCCAGCAGCTTAGGCCAGGGGAGGCTCACAGATACGCAGTATTTT
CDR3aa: CASSLGQGRLTDTQYF

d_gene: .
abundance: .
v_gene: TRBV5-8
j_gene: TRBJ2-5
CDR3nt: TGTGCCAGCCGGGGGCCGGGGGAAGAGACCCAGTACTTC
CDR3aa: CASRGPGEETQYF

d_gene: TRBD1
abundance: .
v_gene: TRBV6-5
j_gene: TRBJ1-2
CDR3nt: TGTGCCAGCAGACAAACAGGGGATATAGGCTACACCTTC
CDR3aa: CASRQTGDIGYTF

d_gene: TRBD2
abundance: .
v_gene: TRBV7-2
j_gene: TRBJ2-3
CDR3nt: TGTGCCAGCAGCCCTACCTCCGGGACTAGCGGGAGGTCTTTT
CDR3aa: CASSPTSGTSGRSF

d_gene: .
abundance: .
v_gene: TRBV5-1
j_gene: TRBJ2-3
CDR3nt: TGCGCCAGCAGCTTCGAAGGGGCAGATACGCAGTATTTT
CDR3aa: CASSFEGADTQYF

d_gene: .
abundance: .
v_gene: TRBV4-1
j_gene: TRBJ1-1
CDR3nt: TGCGCCAGCAGCCAAGATATAGGAAGGATGGGGACTGAAGCTTTCTTT
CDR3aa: CASSQDIGRMGTEAFF

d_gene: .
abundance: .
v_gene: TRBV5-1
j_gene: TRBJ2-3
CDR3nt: TGCGCCAGCAGCTTGGCAGGGGACGGGGGGTATTTT
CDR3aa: CASSLAGDGGYF

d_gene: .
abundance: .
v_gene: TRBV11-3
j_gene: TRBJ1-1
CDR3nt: TGTGCCAGCAGGGCCTCCAGGGCAGGGAACACTGAAGCTTTCTTT
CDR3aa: CASRASRAGNTEAFF

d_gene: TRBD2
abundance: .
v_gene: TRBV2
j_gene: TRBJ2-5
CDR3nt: TGTGCCAGCAGTGCCATAGCGGGGGGGGGACCGAGCCAGTACTTC
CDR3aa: CASSAIAGGGPSQYF

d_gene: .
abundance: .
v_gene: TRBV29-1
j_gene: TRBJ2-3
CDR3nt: TGCAGCACATTACAGACTGGGGATACGCAGTATTTT
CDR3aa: CSTLQTGDTQYF

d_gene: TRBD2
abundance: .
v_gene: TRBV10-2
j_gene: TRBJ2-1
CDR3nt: TGCGCCAGCAGTGAGTCTCTAGCGGGGGGGAAGCAGTTCTTC
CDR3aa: CASSESLAGGKQFF

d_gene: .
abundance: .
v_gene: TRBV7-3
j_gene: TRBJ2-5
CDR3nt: TGTGCCAGCAGCCAATCGGCGACAGGTGCGGAGACCCAGTACTTC
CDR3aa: CASSQSATGAETQYF

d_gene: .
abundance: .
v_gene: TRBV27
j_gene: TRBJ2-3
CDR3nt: TGTGCCAGCAGGGGACATTGGGGCACAGATACGCAGTATTTT
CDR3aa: CASRGHWGTDTQYF

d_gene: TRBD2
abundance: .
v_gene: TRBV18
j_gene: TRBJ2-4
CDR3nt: TGTGCCAGCTCACCGACAAGCGGGAGGGGGAACATTCAGTACTTC
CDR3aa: CASSPTSGRGNIQYF

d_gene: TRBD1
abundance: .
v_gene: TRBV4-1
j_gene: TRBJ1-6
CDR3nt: TGCGCCAGCAGCCAAGCGGACAGGTCATATTCACCCCTCCACTTT
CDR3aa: CASSQADRSYSPLHF

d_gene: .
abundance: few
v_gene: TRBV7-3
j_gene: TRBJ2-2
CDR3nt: TGTGCCAGCAGCTTATACGGGGGCCCTACCGGGGAGCTGTTTTTT
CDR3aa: CASSLYGGPTGELFF

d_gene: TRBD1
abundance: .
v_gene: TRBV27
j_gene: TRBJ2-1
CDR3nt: TGTGCCAGCATGAGAACACAGGGGGTAAATGAGCAGTTCTTC
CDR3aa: CASMRTQGVNEQFF

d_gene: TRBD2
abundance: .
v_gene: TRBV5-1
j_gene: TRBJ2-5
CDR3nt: TGCGCCAGCAGGCAGGGACTAGCGTTTGGGAGTCAAGAGACCCAGTACTTC
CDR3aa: CASRQGLAFGSQETQYF

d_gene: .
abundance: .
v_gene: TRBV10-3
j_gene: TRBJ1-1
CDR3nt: TGTGCCACCGGAATGGACGGACCCGGCACTGAAGCTTTCTTT
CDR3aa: CATGMDGPGTEAFF

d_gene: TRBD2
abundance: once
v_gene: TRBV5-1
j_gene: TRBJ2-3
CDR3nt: TGCGCCAGCAGCCCTTCGACTAGCGGGAGCACAGATACGCAGTATTTT
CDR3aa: CASSPSTSGSTDTQYF

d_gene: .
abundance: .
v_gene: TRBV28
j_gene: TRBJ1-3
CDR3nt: TGTGCCAGCAGTTTGGTGTCCCTCTCTGGAAACACCATATATTTT
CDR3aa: CASSLVSLSGNTIYF

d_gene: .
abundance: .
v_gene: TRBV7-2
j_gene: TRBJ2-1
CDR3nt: TGTGCCAGCAGCTTAGTCAGGGGCAGCTCCTACAATGAGCAGTTCTTC
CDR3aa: CASSLVRGSSYNEQFF

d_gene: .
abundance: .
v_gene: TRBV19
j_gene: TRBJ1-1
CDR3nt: TGTGCCAGTAGTCGAACGGGACCCATGAACACTGAAGCTTTCTTT
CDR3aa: CASSRTGPMNTEAFF

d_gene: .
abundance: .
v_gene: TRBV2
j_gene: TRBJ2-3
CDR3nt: TGTGCCAGCAGCCCCGAGCAGGCGGGAAACACAGATACGCAGTATTTT
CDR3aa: CASSPEQAGNTDTQYF

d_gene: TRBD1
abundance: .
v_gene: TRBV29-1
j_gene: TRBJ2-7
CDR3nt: TGCAGCGTTCTGGGACAGGGGCGATACGAGCAGTACTTC
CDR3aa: CSVLGQGRYEQYF

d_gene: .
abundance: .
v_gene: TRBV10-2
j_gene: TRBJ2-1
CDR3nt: TGCGCCAGCAGTGAGTATGGGAGACACTCCATCCTCTACAATGAGCAGTTCTTC
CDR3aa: CASSEYGRHSILYNEQFF

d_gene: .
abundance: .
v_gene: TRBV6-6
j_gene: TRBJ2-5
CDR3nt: TGTGCCAGCAGTCAGGGGAAGGCGCAAGAGACCCAGTACTTC
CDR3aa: CASSQGKAQETQYF

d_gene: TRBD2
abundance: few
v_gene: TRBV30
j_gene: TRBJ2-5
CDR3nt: TGTGCCTGGGGGACTAGCGATCCAGAGACCCAGTACTTC
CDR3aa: CAWGTSDPETQYF

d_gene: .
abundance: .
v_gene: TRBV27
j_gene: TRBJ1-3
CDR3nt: TGTGCCAGCAGAGGGAGCGGGGGTGGGTCTGGAAACACCATATATTTT
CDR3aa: CASRGSGGGSGNTIYF

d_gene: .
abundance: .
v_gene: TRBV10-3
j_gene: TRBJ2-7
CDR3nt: TGTGCCATCCTTTTGGGCGGGATGAGTTACGAGCAGTACTTC
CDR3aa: CAILLGGMSYEQYF

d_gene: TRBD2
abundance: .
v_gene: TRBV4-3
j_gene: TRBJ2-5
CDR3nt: TGCGCCAGCAGCCAAGGGACTAGCGGGAGAGGCGAGACCCAGTACTTC
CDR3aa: CASSQGTSGRGETQYF

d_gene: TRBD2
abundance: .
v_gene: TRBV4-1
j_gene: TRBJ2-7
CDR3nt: TGCGCCAGCAGCCAGGCCGGGACTAGCGGCTACGAGCAGTACTTC
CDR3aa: CASSQAGTSGYEQYF

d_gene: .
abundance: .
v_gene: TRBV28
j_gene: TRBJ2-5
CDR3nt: TGTGCCAGTAGACCTGGGTCTAGCTGGGAGACCCAGTACTTC
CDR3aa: CASRPGSSWETQYF

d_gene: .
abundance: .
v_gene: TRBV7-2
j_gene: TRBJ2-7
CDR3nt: TGTGCCAGCAGCTTATTCGTGACGGGGAACTACGAGCAGTACTTC
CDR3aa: CASSLFVTGNYEQYF

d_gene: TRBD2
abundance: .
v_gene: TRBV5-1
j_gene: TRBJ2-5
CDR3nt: TGCGCCAGCAGCTTGGGGACTAGCGGGGGTAAGACCCAGTACTTC
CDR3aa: CASSLGTSGGKTQYF

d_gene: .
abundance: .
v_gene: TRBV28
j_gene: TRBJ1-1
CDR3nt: TGTGCCAGCAGTTTACCCCCGGGGGGGCGCAACCCTAAGCGGACTGAAGCTTTCTTT
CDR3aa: CASSLPPGGRNPKRTEAFF

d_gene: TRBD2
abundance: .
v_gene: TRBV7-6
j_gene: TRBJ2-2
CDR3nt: TGTGCCAGCAGCTTAGCCCGAGCGGGAGGGCGGGCCGGGGAGCTGTTTTTT
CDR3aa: CASSLARAGGRAGELFF

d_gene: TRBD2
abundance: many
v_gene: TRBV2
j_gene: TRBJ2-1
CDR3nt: TGTGCCAGCATGGAGACTAGCGGGATTGGTGAGCAGTTCTTC
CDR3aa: CASMETSGIGEQFF

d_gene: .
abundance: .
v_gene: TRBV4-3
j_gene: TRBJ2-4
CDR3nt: TGCGCCAGCAGCCAGGGGGCCCAGTACCTAGCCAAAAACATTCAGTACTTC
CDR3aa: CASSQGAQYLAKNIQYF

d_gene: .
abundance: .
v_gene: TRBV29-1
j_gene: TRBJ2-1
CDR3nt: TGCAGCGTCCCCGGAGGGACCTACTCCTACAATGAGCAGTTCTTC
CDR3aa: CSVPGGTYSYNEQFF

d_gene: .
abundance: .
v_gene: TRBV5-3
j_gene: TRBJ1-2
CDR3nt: TGTGCCAGAAGCTTGGCAAGTTCAGGGGGCTACACCTTC
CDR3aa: CARSLASSGGYTF

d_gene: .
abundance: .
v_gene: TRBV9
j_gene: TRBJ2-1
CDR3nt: TGTGCCAGCAGCCCACGTAAGGTTCCGTCCTACAATGAGCAGTTCTTC
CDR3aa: CASSPRKVPSYNEQFF

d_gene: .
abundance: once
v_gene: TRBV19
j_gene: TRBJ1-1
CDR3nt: TGTGCCAGTAGTATCCAGCTCAACACTGAAGCTTTCTTT
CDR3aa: CASSIQLNTEAFF

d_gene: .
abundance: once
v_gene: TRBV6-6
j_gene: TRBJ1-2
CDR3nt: TGTGCCAGCAGTTACTCGGACGGCACGGGGCGCTACACCTTC
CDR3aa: CASSYSDGTGRYTF

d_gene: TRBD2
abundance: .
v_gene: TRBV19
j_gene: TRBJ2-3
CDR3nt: TGTGCCAGTAGTCCCCCCCCCAGCGGGAGGATAGATACGCAGTATTTT
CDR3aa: CASSPPPSGRIDTQYF